This T cell receptor (beta chain) was observed in a study of T-cell reconstitution after alpha-beta-depleted transplantation in children. Study results and caveats: The study reportedly traced alpha-beta T cells about two months after transplant to several hundred expanded graft clones. Among T cells one year after transplant, newly produced cells accounted for most counts and diversity.

This clonotype appeared many times. The antigen is unknown. Library preparation (for TCRbeta) was performed with unique molecular identifiers. TCRdb analysed the PCR reads with MiXCR anew, one entry per CDR3 protein. Among approximately 490,000 distinct CDR3 sequences listed, 10% were seen once. The CDR3 spans 16 residues. V trimming: 5 bases; J trimming: 0 bases; junction bases outside the gene matches: 7. Germline values: CDR1 SEHNR, CDR2 FQNEAQ (reference sequence). Source: PBMCs, taken before TCRalphabeta/CD19-depleted stem cell transplant. This TCR came from a child aged 2 to 15 with inherited bone marrow failure, due to receive a stem cell transplant. This rearrangement joins TRBV7-9 to TRBJ2-1; 7 bases fit TRBD1. The CDR3 sequence: CASSIPRGSSYNEQFF. Here the CDR3 DNA reads TGTGCCAGCAGCATCCCCAGGGGGAGCTCCTACAATGAGCAGTTCTTC.